Included here is one T cell receptor beta chain sequence, with context. Its specificity is unknown. The sample belongs to a study of PD-1 blockade in classical Hodgkin lymphoma. Findings and limits, study-wide: Healthy donors were reported to have higher baseline TCR diversity than newly diagnosed patients. The study found that TCR diversity rose significantly by C4D1 in CD4+ but not CD8+ cells.

TCRdb's table, derived via immunoSEQ multiplex PCR, lists solely in-frame clones and lacks some. Of some 7,500 clones listed, about 86% are singletons. The CDR3 extends over 15 amino acids. The germline V gene has CDR1 SGHVS and CDR2 FQNEAQ. J was trimmed by 6 bases and V by 6 bases; bases with no gene match: 6. Every one of the patients relapsed after autologous stem cell transplantation (brentuximab vedotin exposure was variable). This chain connects TRBV7-8 to TRBJ2-1; 12 positions agree with TRBD2. The sample here was peripheral blood mononuclear cells (PBMCs), taken at baseline. This clonotype originated in a human donor with classical Hodgkin lymphoma. The CDR3 loop reads CASRILAGGLNEQFF. The CDR3 nucleotides are TGTGCCAGCAGGATACTAGCGGGAGGACTCAATGAGCAGTTCTTC. The variable domain in full, completed from reference TRBV7-8 and TRBJ2-1, reads GAGVSQSPRYKVAKRGQDVALRCDPISGHVSLFWYQQALGQGPEFLTYFQNEAQLDKSGLPSDRFFAERPEGSVSTLKIQRTQQEDSAVYLCASRILAGGLNEQFFGPGTRLTVL.